Reported below is one T cell receptor (beta chain). Its antigen is unknown. No qualities accompany the bases; no much larger clone lies one base away. This entry is derived from a study of T-cell reconstitution after alpha-beta-depleted transplantation in children (dated by TCRdb to the mid-2010s). About the investigation overall: The study quantitatively tracked T-cell immune reconstitution after TCRalphabeta/CD19-depleted allogeneic hematopoietic cell transplantation in children using TCR repertoire profiling. The research as a whole found: In some patients, the high TCRbeta diversity seen at day 60 was put down to recipient T cells and intrathymic progenitors that had survived conditioning. Hyperexpanded clone frequencies declined over subsequent months; after one year, T-cell counts and TCRbeta diversity were mostly attributed to newly produced T cells. The apparently early recovery of alphabetaT-cell counts about two months after transplant reportedly depended on only several hundred rapidly expanded clones that came from non-depleted graft cells.

The treatment or condition label for this specimen denotes: allogeneic hematopoietic cell transplantation with graft depleted of TCRalphabeta T cells and CD19 B cells. Transplant recipients were children who received TCRalphabeta/CD19-depleted allogeneic hematopoietic cell grafts. CDR1 and CDR2 are read off the germline V gene (reference sequence) as DFQATT and SNEGSKA. Inclusive of the bounding cysteine and phenylalanine, the CDR3 is 12 residues long. The sequence is cut down to CDR3 DNA, 36 bases in frame from base 1. A distance of 9 bases separates the germline ends of V and J, which lose 2 bases and 6 bases respectively. Library preparation was by PCR. These reads were obtained on an Illumina HiSeq 2500. Molecular barcoding was employed in the preparation of TCR libraries, with unique molecular identifiers being used to normalize TCRbeta repertoire quantification. In-frame beta chains were kept once TCRdb had trimmed the public reads at Q25 with fastp and called clones with MiXCR. CDR3 protein duplicates are merged, each entry listing the most common genes and DNA. The table for this sample lists 70,000 to 95,000 distinct CDR3 sequences; 15% of them were counted only once. Of the sample, roughly 21% falls within the top ten clones.

The sequence is built from TRBV20-1 and TRBJ2-3, with no reliable assignment of the D segment. This sequence originates from a male patient aged 2 to 9 who had a stem cell transplant for acute lymphoblastic leukemia, so the T cells may come from the graft donor. The starting material was PBMCs, mostly from graft donor cells, obtained 180 days after TCRalphabeta/CD19-depleted stem cell transplant. Here is the DNA: TGCAGTGCTAGATTATACGCTGATACGCAGTATTTT. Its protein reads: CSARLYADTQYF.